Sequencing of this T cell receptor beta chain was carried out in a study of shared clonotypes between healthy human individuals. Worth noting for this clone: What it binds is not known.

Overall study results and limits: Among the subsets, naive ones generally showed larger estimated richness than memory ones.

CD45RA+ naive and CD45RA-negative memory subsets were separated from CD4+ cells. V gave up 5 bases and J gave up 8 bases; unmatched junction bases: 7. Per the germline V gene, CDR1 is SGHTA and CDR2 is FQGNSA. The CDR3 contains 13 residues. The assay was immunoSEQ multiplex PCR, and TCRdb's table has in-frame clones only and misses some. The table has millions of clones, over 85% seen once. This sequence joins TRBV7-2 and TRBJ1-2, with 8 bases lining up with TRBD1. The sequenced material came from naive CD4+ T cells sorted from blood. Subset meaning: CD45RA+ positively selected. The sequence was collected from a man between 18 and 35 years old in good health. The CDR3 here is CASSQQGVGGYTF. In nucleotides, the CDR3 is TGTGCCAGCAGCCAACAGGGGGTAGGGGGCTACACCTTC.